A single sample gave rise to the 9 T cell receptor beta chains below, sequenced in a study of post-analysis software for immune sequencing data. The antigens these receptors bind are not known. Each TCR beta cDNA library carried unique molecular identifiers. TCRdb fed the PCR reads into MiXCR, producing one record per CDR3 protein. The repertoire holds hundreds of thousands of distinct CDR3 sequences, with roughly 27% as singletons. Study findings and constraints: About five TRBV segments occurring more often in patients than controls included TRBV5-6, TRBV5-1 and TRBV20-1.

Sample: blood. The receptors shown here come from a girl aged 10-17 years with multiple sclerosis.

There are many counts of this clonotype. The J gene is TRBJ2-7, the V gene TRBV7-2; 7 bases are shared with TRBD1. The germline CDR1 and CDR2 sequences are SGHTA and FQGNSA. The CDR3 consists of 15 residues. The ends lost 1 base at V and 3 bases at J; junction bases unmatched: 6. The CDR3 spells CASSLGRQGLYEQYF. The CDR3 DNA follows: TGTGCCAGCAGCTTAGGTCGACAGGGCCTCTACGAGCAGTACTTC.

The rearrangement joins TRBV7-8 to TRBJ1-4, with a possible D match to TRBD1 (6 bases). Per germline, CDR1 SGHVS and CDR2 FQNEAQ. This CDR3 region has 14 residues. The V end was cut by 2 bases, the J end by 8 bases, with 12 bases between. The CDR3, as DNA: TGTGCCAGCAGCTTACACAGGGTCGGGGAAAAACTGTTTTTT. This codes for CASSLHRVGEKLFF.

The chain carries TRBV5-5 and TRBJ1-5; D is unclear. The germline V and J ends were trimmed by 0 bases and 2 bases, with 18 bases remaining between them. CDR3 size: 18 residues. CDR1 is SGHKS, CDR2 YYEKEE, per germline (reference sequence). The CDR3 here is CASSLEGPSDGRNQPQHF. The CDR3, as DNA: TGTGCCAGCAGCTTGGAGGGCCCTTCTGACGGACGCAATCAGCCCCAGCATTTT.

This clonotype was found a few times. V gene TRBV5-1 combines with J gene TRBJ2-5; 12 nucleotides line up with TRBD2. Per the germline V gene, CDR1 is SGHRS and CDR2 is YFSETQ. The CDR3 is made up of 16 amino acids. V shed 3 bases and J 3 bases; nucleotides not matched to a gene: 6. The CDR3 reads CASSSGLAGPKETQYF. The CDR3 nucleotides are TGCGCCAGCAGCTCTGGACTAGCGGGACCAAAAGAGACCCAGTACTTC.

The J gene is TRBJ1-6, the V gene TRBV20-1; D uncertain. The CDR3 runs to 15 residues. Germline assignment: CDR1 DFQATT and CDR2 SNEGSKA (reference sequence). Trimming left V 6 bases short and J 5 bases short, with 17 bases between. DNA of the CDR3: TGCAGTGCCCAAAAGCCGGAACAGAATAATTCACCCCTCCACTTT. Translation gives CSAQKPEQNNSPLHF.

This clonotype was counted only a few times. The chain carries TRBV28 and TRBJ1-2; possibly TRBD1 for D (5 bases). The CDR3 has 13 amino acids. Germline V gives CDR1 MDHEN, CDR2 SYDVKM. Trimming shortened V by 3 bases and J by 6 bases, and 11 bases separated the two germline ends. This CDR3 is CASSLEQVHGYTF. CDR3 sequence (DNA): TGTGCCAGCAGTTTGGAACAGGTCCATGGCTACACCTTC.

The chain employs TRBV20-1 and TRBJ2-3; tentative D call: TRBD2 (5 bases). The CDR3 runs 8 residues. Germline loops: CDR1 DFQATT, CDR2 SNEGSKA (reference sequence). Trimming cost V 6 bases and J 14 bases, with 9 bases left between them. CDR3 amino acids: CSATGGYF. The CDR3 DNA reads TGCAGTGCGACTGGAGGGTATTTT.

The V and J genes are TRBV4-2 and TRBJ1-2; TRBD1 might be the D (5 bases). The CDR3 is made up of 14 amino acids. Germline CDR1 and CDR2: LGHNA and YNFKEQ. The V and J ends lost 4 bases and 2 bases respectively, with 11 bases between them. The CDR3, as DNA: TGTGCCAGCAGCCGGTCGGACACGAACTATGGCTACACCTTC. It yields the protein CASSRSDTNYGYTF.

This clonotype was seen at least ten times. The chain is built from TRBV7-8 and TRBJ2-5; 11 bases match TRBD1. J was trimmed by 2 bases and V by 3 bases; bases with no gene match: 5. Germline loops: CDR1 SGHVS, CDR2 FQNEAQ. There are 16 residues in the CDR3. The CDR3 here is CASSFRGTGGQETQYF. The CDR3 DNA reads as TGTGCCAGCAGCTTCCGCGGGACAGGGGGACAAGAGACCCAGTACTTC.